One sample yielded the 26 T cell receptor beta chains listed below, sequenced in a study of T cells after yellow fever vaccination (dated by TCRdb to between 2018 and 2021). The treatment or condition label of this sample denotes: live attenuated yellow fever vaccine strain. Libraries were constructed by 5' RACE. TCRdb names Illumina NovaSeq 6000 as the instrument used. Using fastp at Q25 and MiXCR, TCRdb reprocessed the public reads and kept productive beta chains. Entries are consolidated by CDR3 protein sequence, retaining the most common genes and DNA. The sample has some 290,000 distinct CDR3 sequences on record, around 11% of them singletons. The ten largest make up less than 3.5% of the sample. Specimen: CD4+ T cells sorted from PBMCs, collected 45 days after the yellow fever booster vaccination. All receptors derive from a man aged 18 to 30 who received the YFV17D yellow fever vaccine.

This clonotype was recorded a few times. The CDR3 region is CASSQGPPVGTRGNEQFF. The CDR3 DNA follows: TGTGCCAGCAGTCAGGGCCCTCCCGTAGGGACGCGGGGGAATGAGCAGTTCTTC. The J gene is TRBJ2-1, the V gene TRBV6-5; 7 bases line up with TRBD2. The CDR3 is 18 residues long. The germline V gene has CDR1 MNHEY and CDR2 SVGAGI. V gave up 5 bases and J gave up 7 bases; unmatched junction bases: 20.

This clonotype has more than one count but fewer than ten. The chain joins TRBV5-1 to TRBJ2-7; 9 bases match TRBD1. The germline gives CDR1 SGHRS, CDR2 YFSETQ. The CDR3 totals 16 residues. The trim removed 2 bases at V and 2 bases at J, leaving 8 bases unmatched. CDR3 loop: CASSFQTGGIAYEQYF. CDR3 in DNA: TGCGCCAGCAGCTTTCAAACAGGGGGCATAGCCTACGAGCAGTACTTC.

The J gene is TRBJ2-2, the V gene TRBV7-9; no reliable D call. Germline V lookup: CDR1 SEHNR, CDR2 FQNEAQ (reference sequence). This CDR3 spans 15 amino acids. V lost 1 base, J lost 1 base, and 7 bases lay in between. The CDR3 DNA follows: TGTGCCAGCAGCTTAGGGCCGGGGAACACCGGGGAGCTGTTTTTT. Translation gives CASSLGPGNTGELFF.

This clonotype was observed a few times. The gene calls are TRBV29-1 and TRBJ1-1; possible D gene TRBD1, 5 bases. V was trimmed by 0 bases and J by 2 bases, leaving 16 bases between them. This CDR3 region has 16 residues. Germline V gives CDR1 SQVTM, CDR2 ANQGSEA. CDR3 loop: CSVEDTASTGNTEAFF. DNA for the CDR3: TGCAGCGTTGAAGACACAGCTTCCACAGGCAACACTGAAGCTTTCTTT.

This chain connects TRBV20-1 to TRBJ1-2; no clear D gene. CDR1 DFQATT and CDR2 SNEGSKA come from the germline V gene (reference sequence). The CDR3 extends over 10 amino acids. Trimming removed 6 bases at V and 4 bases at J, with 6 bases between. The CDR3 DNA follows: TGCAGTGCCCGTACCTATGGCTACACCTTC. Translation: CSARTYGYTF.

This clonotype appeared a few times. The V and J genes are TRBV4-2 and TRBJ1-2; a weak D match, TRBD1 (5 bases). Trimming shortened V by 3 bases and J by 4 bases, and 15 bases separated the two germline ends. CDR3 length equals 15 residues. The germline V gene has CDR1 LGHNA and CDR2 YNFKEQ. CDR3 residues: CASSQGTVGGYGYTF. The DNA of the CDR3 is TGTGCCAGCAGCCAGGGAACTGTTGGGGGCTATGGCTACACCTTC.

The chain links TRBV4-3 to TRBJ1-1; D gene uncertain. CDR3 size: 14 residues. V lost 0 bases and J lost 2, with 7 bases in between. Germline CDR1 LGHNA, CDR2 YSLEER. The CDR3 loop reads CASSQEPGNTEAFF. The CDR3 DNA follows: TGCGCCAGCAGCCAAGAACCAGGTAACACTGAAGCTTTCTTT.

The V gene is TRBV30, the J gene TRBJ1-1; D may be TRBD1 (5 bases). V shed 4 bases and J shed 2 bases, with 11 bases lying between them. Germline CDR1 GTSNPN, CDR2 SVGIG (reference sequence). This CDR3 comprises 13 residues. The CDR3 loop is CAWTRGFNTEAFF. In DNA, the CDR3 is TGTGCCTGGACGAGGGGTTTCAACACTGAAGCTTTCTTT. Filled out from reference TRBV30 and TRBJ1-1, the complete variable domain reads SQTIHQWPATLVQPVGSPLSLECTVEGTSNPNLYWYRQAAGRGLQLLFYSVGIGQISSEVPQNLSASRPQDRQFILSSKKLLLSDSGFYLCAWTRGFNTEAFFGQGTRLTVV.

This clonotype was found many times. The rearrangement links TRBV12-3 or TRBV12-4 to TRBJ2-3; D gene uncertain. Trimming shortened V by 6 bases and J by 8 bases, and 15 bases separated the two germline ends. This CDR3 spans 13 amino acids. The CDR3 loop is CASSAQAPGTQYF. CDR3 bases: TGTGCCAGCAGCGCTCAGGCTCCGGGTACGCAGTATTTT.

Many counts were recorded for this clonotype. The J gene is TRBJ2-2, the V gene TRBV4-1; D gene ambiguous. Trimming cost V 8 bases and J 3 bases, with 4 bases left between them. Germline values: CDR1 MGHRA, CDR2 YSYEKL. This CDR3 is 11 amino acids long. The DNA for the CDR3 is TGCGCCAGCGAGGACACCGGGGAGCTGTTTTTT. Its translation: CASEDTGELFF.

Only a few counts were recorded for this clonotype. The chain uses TRBV6-2 or TRBV6-3 and TRBJ1-1; D perhaps matches TRBD1 (5 bases). CDR1 and CDR2 from the germline V gene are MNHEY and SVGEGT. The CDR3 totals 13 residues. V gave up 1 base and J gave up 5 bases, with 8 bases separating them. The CDR3 DNA is TGTGCCAGCAGTTACTTCAGGGCAACTGAAGCTTTCTTT. This gives the protein CASSYFRATEAFF.

The V call is TRBV7-2, the J call TRBJ2-3, with 8 bases that match TRBD1. Germline CDR1 is SGHTA and CDR2 is FQGNSA. CDR3 size: 12 residues. Trimming took 5 bases from V and 5 from J; bases not matched to a gene: 0. The CDR3 here is CASSGQGDTQYF. The CDR3 DNA follows: TGTGCCAGCAGCGGACAGGGAGATACGCAGTATTTT.

This chain links TRBV5-4 with TRBJ2-3; no firm D call. Germline lookup yields CDR1 SGHNT and CDR2 YYREEE (reference sequence). The CDR3 covers 12 residues. Trimming shortened V by 3 bases and J by 9 bases, and 11 bases separated the two germline ends. DNA of the CDR3: TGTGCCAGCAGCTCCGGCAGCCTAACGCAGTATTTT. The encoded protein is CASSSGSLTQYF.

The gene calls are TRBV5-1 and TRBJ1-1; TRBD1 agrees at 7 bases. V lost 3 bases, J lost 3 bases, and 2 bases stayed unmatched. CDR3 length: 13 residues. Germline values: CDR1 SGHRS, CDR2 YFSETQ. As DNA, the CDR3 is TGCGCCAGCAGCTCGGGACAGTACACTGAAGCTTTCTTT. As protein: CASSSGQYTEAFF.

Many counts were recorded for this clonotype. The chain is built from TRBV11-3 and TRBJ2-1; 8 bases are a match to TRBD2. Germline values: CDR1 SGHNT, CDR2 YENEEA. Losses at the gene ends were 4 bases for V and 15 bases for J; bases not matched to a gene: 8. There are 12 residues in the CDR3. This CDR3 reads CASSYSGGPLFF. The CDR3 nucleotides are TGTGCCAGCAGCTACTCGGGGGGGCCTCTGTTCTTC.

V usage is TRBV12-5 and J usage is TRBJ2-5; D is perhaps TRBD2 (6 bases). Trimming removed 9 bases from V and 0 bases from J, with 17 bases in between. The germline gives CDR1 LGHNT, CDR2 FRNRAP. This CDR3 is built from 15 residues. CDR3 residues: CASRVSGVHQETQYF. The CDR3 region has the DNA TGTGCTAGCAGAGTTTCGGGGGTCCACCAAGAGACCCAGTACTTC.

This sequence joins TRBV5-1 and TRBJ1-1; 9 nucleotides agree with TRBD1. Germline CDR1 is SGHRS and CDR2 is YFSETQ. The CDR3 runs to 14 residues. The trim removed 0 bases at V and 10 bases at J, leaving 7 bases unmatched. The CDR3 nucleotides are TGCGCCAGCAGCTTGGGGGGACAGGGTACGGGAGCTTTCTTT. It specifies CASSLGGQGTGAFF.

This clonotype was recorded once. The genes are TRBV7-2 and TRBJ2-7; D is unresolved. Germline loops: CDR1 SGHTA, CDR2 FQGNSA. The CDR3 consists of 13 residues. The V end was cut by 1 base, the J end by 5 bases, with 9 bases between. Here the CDR3 DNA reads TGTGCCAGCAGCTTAGACCTAAGACACGAGCAGTACTTC. As protein: CASSLDLRHEQYF. Looking up the rest from reference TRBV7-2 and TRBJ2-7 gives the full variable domain: GAGVSQSPSNKVTEKGKDVELRCDPISGHTALYWYRQSLGQGLEFLIYFQGNSAPDKSGLPSDRFSAERTGGSVSTLTIQRTQQEDSAVYLCASSLDLRHEQYFGPGTRLTVT.

The V and J genes are TRBV9 and TRBJ1-6; tentative D call: TRBD1 (6 bases). Per the germline V gene, CDR1 is SGDLS and CDR2 is YYNGEE. V lost 3 bases and J lost 7, with 17 bases in between. CDR3 size: 16 residues. The CDR3 DNA follows: TGTGCCAGCAGCGCCCAAGGGGGGACGGGGAATTCACCCCTCCACTTT. Translating gives CASSAQGGTGNSPLHF.

The sample holds a few counts of this clonotype. The genes are TRBV6-6 and TRBJ1-5; D remains ambiguous. CDR3 length: 15 residues. Germline V gives CDR1 MNHNY, CDR2 SVGAGI (reference sequence). The V end lost 7 bases, the J end lost 0 bases, and 13 bases lay between the germline ends. CDR3 sequence (DNA): TGTGCCAGCATCCCAGGTTGGGATAGCAATCAGCCCCAGCATTTT. It is translated as CASIPGWDSNQPQHF.

The table lists this clonotype with many counts. The CDR3 DNA sequence: TGCAGCGTTGAAGAGCCAGCTGTTGGGCAGTTCTTC. It specifies CSVEEPAVGQFF. V and J are TRBV29-1 and TRBJ2-1; D remains unclear. The V gene's germline CDR1 is SQVTM and CDR2 ANQGSEA. The CDR3 runs to 12 residues. Trimming shortened V by 0 bases and J by 12 bases, and 12 bases separated the two germline ends.

In its sample, this clonotype was seen many times. The rearrangement joins TRBV5-1 to TRBJ2-5, with D tentatively TRBD2 (5 bases). The germline V gene encodes CDR1 SGHRS and CDR2 YFSETQ. The CDR3 has 15 amino acids. Deletions cut 1 base from V and 1 base from J, with 11 bases between. The CDR3 DNA reads as TGCGCCAGCAGCTTGCGGGGAATCTCCCAAGAGACCCAGTACTTC. Translating gives CASSLRGISQETQYF.

Worth noting for this clonotype: Sequence at one end of the junction differs from germline and may be a read error. The chain has TRBV5-1 and TRBJ2-4, with D perhaps matching TRBD1 (6 bases). The germline V gene encodes CDR1 SGHRS and CDR2 YFSETQ. The length of the CDR3 is 16 residues. The CDR3 sequence: CASSSETGLAKNTQYF. The CDR3 DNA reads as TGCGCCAGCAGCTCCGAGACAGGATTAGCCAAAAACACTCAGTACTTC.

The V gene is TRBV6-5, the J gene TRBJ2-3, with 10 bases matching TRBD2. The CDR3 contains 16 residues. Germline V gene lookup returns CDR1 MNHEY and CDR2 SVGAGI. The J segment lost 5 bases and the V segment lost 0 bases, leaving 5 bases of the junction unmatched. DNA for the CDR3: TGTGCCAGCAGTTACTCGCAGCGGGGGGGCCTAGATACGCAGTATTTT. Protein sequence: CASSYSQRGGLDTQYF.

The chain has TRBV5-4 and TRBJ2-7, with 12 bases fitting TRBD1. V lost 4 bases and J lost 3; bases outside the gene matches: 5. The germline CDR1 and CDR2 sequences are SGHNT and YYREEE (reference sequence). There are 15 residues in the CDR3. The CDR3 region is CASSGGTGGGYEQYV. For the CDR3, the DNA is TGTGCCAGCAGCGGCGGGACAGGGGGCGGCTACGAGCAGTACGTC.

The chain links TRBV6-1 to TRBJ2-1; 10 positions agree with TRBD2. Germline V gives CDR1 MNHNS, CDR2 SASEGT. The CDR3 totals 14 residues. Trimming removed 7 bases from V and 6 bases from J; junction bases left unmatched: 6. The DNA of the CDR3 is TGTGCCAGCATCCGGGCTAGCGGGGGCAATGAGCAGTTCTTC. As protein: CASIRASGGNEQFF.